This T cell receptor beta chain derives from a study of cytomegalovirus exposure and HLA in healthy donors (dated by TCRdb to the late 2010s). Notes on the research overall: An earlier analysis of approximately 600 of the donors reported approximately 290 Gb of sequence data and roughly 100 million unique TCR beta sequences from around 200 million T cells. An early release that covered about 600 HLA-typed donors contained 250 to 350 gigabases of sequencing data and tens of millions of unique TCR sequences. Among the roughly 400 genotyped donors, around 81% belonged to the genetic ancestry cluster associated with self-reported Caucasian donors. The aim of the study was to test whether cataloging public T cell receptors could identify signatures of past pathogen exposure. Using immunosequencing, the study profiled T cell repertoires from around 680 subjects and related those repertoires to cytomegalovirus serostatus. In addition to the first cohort of 666 subjects, a separate validation cohort of 120 different subjects was used. To predict cytomegalovirus infection status, the study combined high-throughput TCR immunosequencing, statistical association of individual TCRs with disease status, and machine learning. A later analysis re-examined previously published TCR beta repertoires from over 500 donors and added high-resolution HLA genotyping to investigate patterns of TCR occurrence. Rather than using new phenotypic data, the later analysis identified candidate immune exposures from TCR beta sequences and from how often those sequences occurred across donors. An earlier analysis of more than 450 of the donors used high-throughput TCR beta sequencing to judge whether each TCR beta V gene segment behaved as functional or pseudogenic. Donor age, sex, ethnicity and CMV serostatus were compiled together with the repertoire data. Genome-wide SNP genotypes for about three fifths of the roughly 670 donors were used in a later genetic analysis, which treated that subset as a discovery cohort. Every repertoire in the discovery cohort had been generated on one and the same sequencing platform. Class I and class II HLA loci were covered by the typing at four-digit resolution. The number of typed donors differed by locus: roughly 629-630 for A, B, C, DRB1 and DQB1; 500 to 550 for DQA1; 606 for DPA1; and some 430 for DPB1. Several DR-DQ haplotypes were handled as single units for association and clustering, since linkage in the cohort was strong. Among roughly 400 genotyped donors of the cohort, an average of approximately 240,000 unique TCR beta nucleotide sequences was sequenced per donor, of which about 19% were non-productive. General study outcomes and caveats: A further reported finding was that TCR beta sequences accurately predicted the HLA-A and HLA-B alleles for most subjects in the first cohort. In vitro tests confirmed that three of the cytomegalovirus-associated TCR beta chains recognize cytomegalovirus antigens. In a later analysis, the rate of TCR association differed among HLA loci, with DRB1 alleles having the most associated TCRs and HLA-C alleles having the fewest. This cohort had only TCR beta chains sequenced, and the lack of alpha or paired-chain data limited which features could be detected. A later analysis associated 16,951 TCR beta sequences with specific HLA alleles at a false discovery rate of 0.05. The authors suggested that the approach could potentially be generalized to other disease states and immunological phenotypes. Immune exposure information for the cohort was limited to CMV serostatus. Most TCR sequences were observed very rarely across donors, whereas some public TCRs were present in many individuals. The classifier was reported to diagnose cytomegalovirus status with high specificity and sensitivity in both the original cohort and the validation cohort. Most CMV-associated TCR beta chains appeared to be HLA-restricted in a later analysis, and the HLA associations seemed to be driven largely by CMV exposure. The study listed approximately 160 TCR beta chains as associated with cytomegalovirus. When HLA alleles, especially DR and DQ, strongly co-occurred, TCR associations were difficult to assign to individual alleles. Because counts were too low, more than 15 rarely observed V segments, including chromosome 9 orphons, were left out of the earlier analysis of about 500 of the donors. A group of highly shared sequence variants was considered likely to be a technical artifact of the sequencing pipeline. An association between a missense DCLRE1C variant and V-gene and J-gene trimming of TCR beta chains was found in a later genetic analysis and replicated in an independent cohort. In an earlier analysis of 450 to 750 of the donors, most TCR beta V segments appeared in productive rearrangements about 87% or about 30% of the time, broadly matching IMGT annotations. Some IMGT-functional V segments, including TRBV6-2 and TRBV6-3, could not be told apart with the 87-base-pair reads, so those segments were excluded. Several of the top co-occurrence clusters appeared to be linked to parvovirus B19, influenza, CMV and Epstein-Barr virus, according to a later analysis. Roughly uniform sequencing depth across donors was assumed in presence/absence analyses, although this assumption may not hold. Linkage disequilibrium might explain the correlated functional status among segregating V segments, but an unknown experimental factor could not be excluded. HLA typing was unavailable for some donors at each locus, so association tests used only the typed subset. Compared with the approximately 700-donor mean, donors in an Asian-associated ancestry cluster had fewer N-insertions in productive TCRs, according to a later genetic analysis. Compared with equally common non-associated chains, HLA-associated TCR beta chains in a later analysis were more clonally expanded and had lower generation probabilities.

Turning to this clone: It has no known antigen specificity. There are no base qualities to consult, and no much larger clone falls within one base.

CDR1 and CDR2 are drawn from the germline V gene (reference sequence): LNHNV, YYDKDF. V gives up 0 bases and J gives up 2 bases, and the segment between their germline ends measures 5 bases. The CDR3 covers 14 residues, taking in both the cysteine and the phenylalanine. Only CDR3 DNA remains: 42 bases, in frame from the first base. Library preparation used the immunoSEQ multiplex PCR assay. A mixture of 60 forward primers for TCR Vbeta segments and 13 reverse primers for TCR Jbeta segments was used in the multiplex PCR. The CDR3 region of rearranged TCR beta genes was amplified from genomic DNA with a multiplex PCR assay. Amplified TCR beta libraries were sequenced as 87-base-pair reads on the Illumina HiSeq System. The study's processing was this. A later analysis tallied about 77 million unique TCR beta chains across the roughly 610 repertoires, and approximately 12 million of those chains were shared by two or more donors. A nearest-neighbor algorithm error-corrected the raw reads and collapsed the reads into unique sequences, merging closely related sequences to remove PCR and sequencing errors. To assign V, D and J gene segments, CDR3 sequences were aligned to IMGT reference sequences. Each retained sequence needed at least a six-nucleotide match to both a V gene segment and a J gene segment. A rearrangement counted as productive if the CDR3 had no stop codons and remained in frame with V and J, and every other rearrangement counted as non-productive. Following IMGT convention, CDR3 was defined as the stretch from the second conserved V-encoded cysteine up to the conserved J-encoded phenylalanine. The earlier analysis of 500 to 750 of the donors excluded any sequence lacking an unambiguous match to a single V gene segment. An earlier analysis of some 500 of the donors classified V segments as functional when productive rearrangements were above 56.7% and as segregating when the standard deviation between donors was above 5%. To diagnose cytomegalovirus status from the catalog of TCR beta chain sequences, a statistical classification framework was built. A later analysis assigned V and J genes by comparing TCR nucleotide sequences with IMGT/GENE-DB human TR gene sequences. A later analysis assigned CDR3 sequences and most-parsimonious VDJ recombination scenarios with the TCRdist pipeline. In a later analysis, every TCR beta chain was defined by the combination of its CDR3 amino acid sequence and its V-gene family, and reads without a unique V-gene family were dropped. In a later analysis, around 650 highly shared, low-generation-probability nucleotide sequences were removed to address suspected cross-contamination and a sequencing artifact. In a later analysis, a clonal expansion index was calculated for each public chain from normalized within-repertoire ranks of inferred template counts. Generation probabilities in a later analysis came from a VDJ recombination model fitted to out-of-frame rearrangements, and those results were checked against IGoR. Hypergeometric tests were used in a later analysis to score TCR-TCR, TCR-HLA and TCR-CMV co-occurrence, with a repertoire-size bias correction applied to the TCR pairs. In a later analysis, false discovery rates were estimated by permuting HLA or CMV assignments 20 times. In a later analysis, co-occurring TCRs were grouped using DBSCAN, with TCRdist sequence similarity added in when clustering inside HLA-allele-positive subsets. Repertoires with fewer than 30,000 or more than 120,000 public chains, plus five repertoires with anomalous nucleotide sharing, were excluded from co-occurrence clustering. TCRdb re-hosts the immuneACCESS table, in-frame sequences only. Its copies lack some clones; in the studies checked, an unresolved V gene accounts for under half of them, and the cause for the rest is not known. Clone size and the V and J calls come from that table; the DNA yielded D and trimming. The sample profile shows approximately 180,000 clones; roughly 73% of them were found once. The top ten hold 1.5% to 2% of the sample.

The cohort consisted of hundreds of healthy bone marrow donors. At the time of sampling, every cohort member was nominally healthy, though immune exposures that went unrecorded were likely present. The donor was CMV seronegative and belonged to the group of 352 seronegative cohort members. A peripheral blood sample was provided by each donor, and peripheral blood mononuclear cells were used for TCR beta sequencing. Genomic DNA extraction from the blood cell samples was performed with the Qiagen DNeasy Blood Extraction Kit. The V and J genes are TRBV15 and TRBJ1-5, with the D gene call left open. The specimen sequenced was PBMCs. The TCR was taken from a woman aged 25-40 years in good health and CMV-seronegative. The CDR3 protein: CATSRDGGNQPQHF. The DNA sequence follows: TGTGCCACCAGCAGAGACGGGGGCAATCAGCCCCAGCATTTT. Reference TRBV15 and TRBJ1-5 genes cover what lies past the CDR3, so the full variable domain is DAMVIQNPRYQVTQFGKPVTLSCSQTLNHNVMYWYQQKSSQAPKLLFHYYDKDFNNEADTPDNFQSRRPNTSFCFLDIRSPGLGDTAMYLCATSRDGGNQPQHFGDGTRLSIL.